The T cell receptor beta chain under discussion was sequenced for a study of blood T cell repertoires in COVID-19. The table came from immunoSEQ multiplex PCR; TCRdb's copy has only in-frame clones and leaves some out. The sample has 250,000 or so clones, more than 70% seen once. V dropped 5 bases and J dropped 5 bases, with 7 bases sitting between them. The CDR3 runs to 12 residues. The germline V gene has CDR1 ENHRY and CDR2 SYGVKD. The receptor was isolated from a woman in her thirties or forties who had recovered from COVID-19. The V call is TRBV10-3, the J call TRBJ2-1; possibly TRBD2 for D (5 bases). The sequencing sample was made of peripheral blood. This CDR3 reads CAISRTDNEQFF. The CDR3, as DNA: TGTGCCATCAGTCGGACTGACAATGAGCAGTTCTTC.